The clone carrying this TCR beta chain was seen more than once but under ten times. CDR3 size: 15 residues. J lost 3 bases, V lost 1 base, and 5 bases had no gene match. Germline CDR1 PRHDT, CDR2 FYEKMQ (reference sequence). Authors' methods: Quantification of nucleated cells was approximated via reference gene primer amplification. The protocol was immunoSEQ multiplex PCR, while the TCRdb copy is restricted to in-frame clones and leaves out a portion. For V, J and clone size, that table is used; D and trimming come from the DNA. The data contain 90,000 to 150,000 clones, 65% to 90% of them singletons. The data belong to a study of blood T cell repertoires in COVID-19. The overall study: COVID-19 samples from acute and convalescent phases originated in the United States, Italy and Spain. The cDNA or gDNA used as material had been derived from T cells, B-cell-depleted T cells, or PBMCs.

The rearrangement links TRBV13 to TRBJ2-7; TRBD2 matches at 8 bases. The TCR originated in an elderly man with acute or convalescent COVID-19. Sequenced material: peripheral blood. In nucleotides, the CDR3 is TGTGCCAGCAGCTTAGCGGGCGGGAGGTACTACGAGCAGTACTTC. This gives the protein CASSLAGGRYYEQYF. Using reference TRBV13 and TRBJ2-7 for the parts outside the CDR3, the full variable domain is AAGVIQSPRHLIKEKRETATLKCYPIPRHDTVYWYQQGPGQDPQFLISFYEKMQSDKGSIPDRFSAQQFSDYHSELNMSSLELGDSALYFCASSLAGGRYYEQYFGPGTRLTVT.